Following are 25 T cell receptor beta chains from one sample sequenced in a study of T cells in Graves' hyperthyroidism and ophthalmopathy. Amplification of TCR beta CDR3 regions was performed using RNA transcripts as template. TCR CDR3 underwent first-round RT-PCR with the HTBI primer set. TCRdb passed the multiplex PCR reads through MiXCR, listing each CDR3 protein once. The table has 550,000 to 600,000 distinct CDR3 sequences, around 45% seen once; the top ten hold about 20%. The sample taken for sequencing was peripheral blood or thyroid tissue (not recorded which). The source is an adult woman with Graves' disease, either hyperthyroidism or ophthalmopathy (not recorded which).

V and J are TRBV20-1 and TRBJ2-5, with 8 positions matching TRBD1. The CDR3 is made up of 13 amino acids. Trimming removed 6 bases from V and 9 bases from J; junction bases left unmatched: 12. CDR1 is DFQATT, CDR2 SNEGSKA, per germline (reference sequence). As DNA, the CDR3 is TGCAGTGCCCGGACAGGGTGGGATCAGCCCCAGTACTTC. This codes for CSARTGWDQPQYF.

The rearrangement joins TRBV7-9 to TRBJ1-1; no clear D. The CDR3 sequence is 11 residues long. V lost 10 bases to trimming and J lost 5 bases, with 11 bases between them. Per the germline V gene, CDR1 is SEHNR and CDR2 is FQNEAQ (reference sequence). The CDR3 DNA is TGTGCCACCCGGTGGGGTACTGAAGCTTTCTTT. Translated: CATRWGTEAFF.

This clonotype was picked up one time. Compared with germline, one end of the junction differs, possibly owing to a read error. V is TRBV9 and J is TRBJ1-1; perhaps TRBD1 as D (5 bases). The V gene's germline CDR1 is SGDLS and CDR2 YYNGEE. This CDR3 comprises 14 residues. The CDR3 DNA reads TGTGCCAGCAGCCCGGGACGGGTAGACACTGAAGCTTTTTTT. Translating it yields CASSPGRVDTEAFF.

Ten or more counts support this clonotype. V gene TRBV5-1 combines with J gene TRBJ1-1; D remains ambiguous. Trimming removed 0 bases from V and 1 base from J, with 7 bases in between. Per the germline V gene, CDR1 is SGHRS and CDR2 is YFSETQ. This CDR3 region has 14 residues. The CDR3 coding sequence is TGCGCCAGCAGCTTGGATCCAGAGAACACTGAAGCTTTCTTT. Amino acid sequence: CASSLDPENTEAFF.

This clonotype was seen ten or more times. This rearrangement joins TRBV20-1 to TRBJ2-7; no definite D call. Between the trimmed V and J ends, which lost 0 bases and 3 bases, there was a span of 12 bases. The CDR3 extends over 14 amino acids. In germline, CDR1 is DFQATT, CDR2 SNEGSKA (reference sequence). The CDR3 region has the DNA TGCAGTGCTAGAGATTTTGGTACTCACTACGAGCAGTACTTC. Protein product: CSARDFGTHYEQYF.

This clonotype was seen repeatedly, ten times or more. The chain is built from TRBV10-3 and TRBJ2-7; weak D call: TRBD2 (5 bases). The V end lost 0 bases, the J end lost 0 bases, and 12 bases lay between the germline ends. Germline V lookup: CDR1 ENHRY, CDR2 SYGVKD. The CDR3 totals 16 residues. The CDR3 nucleotides are TGTGCCATCAGTGAGTCGAGGGTCCTAATCTCCTACGAGCAGTACTTC. Translated: CAISESRVLISYEQYF.

The chain combines TRBV15 with TRBJ1-1; D remains ambiguous. Trimming shortened V by 2 bases and J by 4 bases, and 20 bases separated the two germline ends. CDR1 is LNHNV and CDR2 is YYDKDF in the germline V gene (reference sequence). CDR3 length equals 17 residues. The CDR3 DNA reads as TGTGCCACCAGCAGACAATCGATAGGGCCCGAAATCACTGAAGCTTTCTTT. This encodes CATSRQSIGPEITEAFF.

The rearrangement uses TRBV5-1 and TRBJ2-7; 8 bases align to TRBD2. The assigned J gene may be wrong: the sequence end matches TRBJ2-1 better. This CDR3 spans 13 amino acids. The germline V gene has CDR1 SGHRS and CDR2 YFSETQ. The DNA for the CDR3 is TGCGCCAGCAGCTTTAGTACTAGCGGTGAGCAGTTCTTC. Its translation is CASSFSTSGEQFF.

The rearrangement joins TRBV7-2 to TRBJ2-4; weak D call: TRBD2 (5 bases). The CDR3 consists of 14 residues. CDR1 and CDR2 from the germline V gene are SGHTA and FQGNSA. The V and J ends lost 1 base and 12 bases respectively, with 16 bases between them. CDR3 amino acids: CASSLEGTSGNQYF. In nucleotides, the CDR3 is TGTGCCAGCAGCTTAGAGGGTACGAGCGGTAATCAGTACTTC.

In its sample, this clonotype was seen many times. The V call is TRBV5-1, the J call TRBJ2-7; D not resolved. The length of the CDR3 is 13 residues. Germline V gives CDR1 SGHRS, CDR2 YFSETQ. Trimming stripped 4 bases from V and 7 bases from J, with 15 bases between. The CDR3 loop is CASSITGPREQYF. The CDR3 bases are TGCGCCAGCAGCATCACCGGGCCTAGAGAGCAGTACTTC.

This clonotype was counted at least ten times. This chain uses TRBV4-2 with TRBJ1-5; no definite D call. CDR3 length equals 16 residues. Germline V lookup: CDR1 LGHNA, CDR2 YNFKEQ. With 0 bases removed from V and 4 bases from J, the gap between germline ends came to 13 bases. The CDR3 nucleotides are TGTGCCAGCAGCCAAGATGTTGGGCGGCAGAATCAGCCCCAGCATTTT. This sequence encodes CASSQDVGRQNQPQHF.

This sequence joins TRBV7-3 and TRBJ1-6; D is perhaps TRBD1 (5 bases). This CDR3 comprises 16 residues. CDR1 is SGHTA and CDR2 is FQGTGA in the germline V gene. The V gene lost 5 bases and the J gene lost 8 bases, with 19 bases spanning the gap. The CDR3 nucleotides are TGTGCCAGCAGCGAGGGGATTGCCACCTGGGATTCACCCCTCCACTTT. As protein: CASSEGIATWDSPLHF.

This clonotype came up many times. This rearrangement joins TRBV9 to TRBJ2-7; 10 nucleotides line up with TRBD1. From germline, CDR1 is SGDLS and CDR2 YYNGEE. The length of the CDR3 is 15 residues. Losses at the gene ends were 3 bases for V and 0 bases for J; bases not matched to a gene: 3. The CDR3 DNA reads as TGTGCCAGCAGCGCGGGGACAGGGGTCTCCTACGAGCAGTACTTC. Amino acid sequence: CASSAGTGVSYEQYF.

This clonotype was observed once. The J gene is TRBJ1-1, the V gene TRBV9, with a tentative D call TRBD1 (5 bases). The length of the CDR3 is 16 residues. CDR1 SGDLS and CDR2 YYNGEE come from the germline V gene. V lost 4 bases and J lost 3, with 19 bases in between. The CDR3 nucleotides read TGTGCCAGCAGCTTGGAGGGGTCTCCCATCGACACTGAAGCTTTCTTT. Residues: CASSLEGSPIDTEAFF.

The chain links TRBV4-1 to TRBJ1-4; possible D gene TRBD1, 5 bases. Germline CDR1 is MGHRA and CDR2 is YSYEKL. V was cut by 6 bases and J by 5 bases, with 19 bases left in between. The CDR3 length is 16 residues. CDR3 sequence (DNA): TGCGCCAGCAGTTTATTTTGGGGGAACCCCAATGAAAAACTGTTTTTT. Amino acids: CASSLFWGNPNEKLFF.

The V gene is TRBV5-6, the J gene TRBJ1-2; D may be TRBD1 (6 bases). The V gene lost 8 bases and the J gene lost 7 bases, with 15 bases spanning the gap. The CDR3 covers 12 residues. Germline V gene lookup returns CDR1 SGHDT and CDR2 YYEEEE. The CDR3 loop reads CASRGSGLGYTF. CDR3 nucleotides: TGTGCCAGTAGGGGGTCGGGCCTTGGCTACACCTTC.

This clonotype was seen once. The chain has TRBV4-1 and TRBJ1-3; no reliable D call. V was clipped by 3 bases and J by 4 bases, with 7 bases between them. The CDR3 is 13 amino acids. The germline V gene has CDR1 MGHRA and CDR2 YSYEKL. The CDR3 sequence: CASSHLHGNTIYF. The CDR3 nucleotides are TGCGCCAGCAGCCACCTACACGGAAACACCATATATTTT.

Points on this clonotype: A single base separates this from a much larger clone, so it may be a read error. The chain employs TRBV10-3 and TRBJ1-1; D ambiguous. The CDR3 covers 13 residues. The ends were cut back, 10 bases at V and 0 bases at J, with 12 bases in the middle. Looked up from germline, CDR1 is ENHRY and CDR2 is SYGVKD. This CDR3 reads CASPEDLNTEAFF. Here the CDR3 DNA reads TGTGCCAGCCCAGAGGACCTGAACACTGAAGCTTTCTTT.

Remarks on this clonotype: This may stem from a read error, because a much larger clone lies one nucleotide away. The chain links TRBV10-1 to TRBJ2-3; D unclear. CDR1 and CDR2 (germline): WNHNN, SYGVQD (reference sequence). The V end was cut by 1 base, the J end by 3 bases, with 11 bases between. This CDR3 has 15 residues. Written as DNA, the CDR3 is TGCGCCAGCAGTGAGTTTGTAGAGACTACAGATACGCAGTATTTT. This sequence encodes CASSEFVETTDTQYF.

This clonotype was observed many times. This CDR3 reads CASSVGGSYEQYF. For the CDR3, the DNA is TGTGCCAGCAGTGTTGGGGGCTCCTACGAGCAGTACTTC. The chain combines TRBV9 with TRBJ2-7; D is tentatively TRBD1 or TRBD2 (5 bases each). Germline V lookup: CDR1 SGDLS, CDR2 YYNGEE. The CDR3 extends over 13 amino acids. Trimming removed 5 bases at V and 0 bases at J, with 9 bases between.

The chain combines TRBV7-9 with TRBJ1-3, with D uncertain. Germline CDR1 SEHNR, CDR2 FQNEAQ (reference sequence). Trimming removed 11 bases at V and 0 bases at J, with 11 bases between. The CDR3 loop spans 13 amino acids. CDR3 in amino acids: CACPASSGNTIYF. The CDR3 bases are TGTGCCTGCCCCGCATCCTCTGGAAACACCATATATTTT.

The chain couples TRBV25-1 to TRBJ1-5; TRBD1 agrees at 9 bases. CDR1 is MGHDK and CDR2 is SYGVNS in the germline V gene. This CDR3 is built from 16 residues. V gave up 4 bases and J gave up 6 bases; unmatched junction bases: 10. CDR3 region: CASSGKSGTGSQPQHF. CDR3 nucleotide sequence: TGTGCCAGCAGTGGAAAGTCCGGGACAGGGTCTCAGCCCCAGCATTTT.

This clonotype was recorded at least ten times. The chain carries TRBV7-9 and TRBJ2-5, with 10 bases aligning to TRBD2. V shed 5 bases, J shed 4 bases, and the junction held 7 bases outside the gene matches. This CDR3 region has 15 residues. Germline CDR1 is SEHNR and CDR2 is FQNEAQ (reference sequence). In DNA, the CDR3 is TGTGCCAGCAGCCCAGTAGCGGGAGGTGGAGAGACCCAGTACTTC. It encodes CASSPVAGGGETQYF.

The chain combines TRBV11-2 with TRBJ2-5, with D maybe TRBD2 (6 bases). CDR3 length: 14 amino acids. Per the germline V gene, CDR1 is SGHAT and CDR2 is FQNNGV. V gave up 6 bases and J gave up 3 bases, with 14 bases separating them. In DNA form, the CDR3 reads TGTGCCAGCAGATCGCGGGGTTGGGAAGAGACCCAGTACTTC. This gives the protein CASRSRGWEETQYF.

The rearrangement links TRBV28 to TRBJ2-5; D gene unclear. The CDR3 is 11 amino acids. Germline-derived CDR1 and CDR2 are MDHEN and SYDVKM. V lost 5 bases and J 7 bases, leaving 8 bases between the germline ends. The CDR3 nucleotides read TGTGCCAGCAGTCAGCTAGGGACCCAGTACTTC. As protein: CASSQLGTQYF.